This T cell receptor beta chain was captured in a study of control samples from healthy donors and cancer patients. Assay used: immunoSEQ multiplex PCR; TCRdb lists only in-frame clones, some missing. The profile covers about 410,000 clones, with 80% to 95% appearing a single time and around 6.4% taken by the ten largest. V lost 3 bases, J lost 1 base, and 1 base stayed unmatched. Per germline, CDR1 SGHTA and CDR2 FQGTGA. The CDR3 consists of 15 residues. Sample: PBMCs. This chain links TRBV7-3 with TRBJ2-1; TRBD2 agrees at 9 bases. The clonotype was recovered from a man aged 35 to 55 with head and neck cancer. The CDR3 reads CASSFAGGSYNEQFF. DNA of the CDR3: TGTGCCAGCAGCTTCGCGGGGGGGTCCTACAATGAGCAGTTCTTC. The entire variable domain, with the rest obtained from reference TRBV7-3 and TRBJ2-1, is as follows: GAGVSQTPSNKVTEKGKYVELRCDPISGHTALYWYRQSLGQGPEFLIYFQGTGAADDSGLPNDRFFAVRPEGSVSTLKIQRTERGDSAVYLCASSFAGGSYNEQFFGPGTRLTVL.